The entry below gives a single TCR beta chain sequence along with its context. The antigen it binds to is not known. Base qualities are missing; no much larger clone stands one base away. Trimming removed 4 bases from V and 6 bases from J, leaving 8 bases between the germline ends. There are 12 amino acids in the CDR3, from cysteine to phenylalanine inclusive. Only the CDR3 region is kept as DNA, spanning 36 bases read in frame from base 1. Based on the germline V gene, the CDR1 and CDR2 sequences are KGHDR and SFDVKD. This specimen comes from a study of blood T cell repertoires in COVID-19 (dated by TCRdb to 2019 to 2021). As for the study more broadly: The collaborator samples originated in the United States, Italy and Spain and spanned the acute and convalescent phases of COVID-19. The material from the prospective study consisted of cDNA or gDNA derived from T cells, B-cell-depleted T cells, or PBMCs. Deeply sampled blood TCRbeta repertoires from subjects exposed to, actively infected with, or recovered from COVID-19 were included in the dataset. A freely available public database, intended as a resource for researchers studying the immune response to SARS-CoV-2, is where the repertoires were released. The samples were drawn from the first 160 participants of the ongoing ImmuneRACE study and from 950 to 1,500 subjects provided by 6 global collaborators. A de-identified subject ID, COVID-19 status, age in years and sex were almost always included in the sample metadata. Where available, HLA class I and class II types were obtained from metadata supplied by the sample provider rather than from assay-based typing.

Broad study findings and their caveats: The amount of clinical and demographic metadata varied by source and participant and was provided uncurated.

The collaborating institutions used their own protocols to collect whole blood in K2EDTA tubes. For TCRbeta analysis, collaborator samples were shipped as frozen whole blood, as isolated PBMCs, or as DNA extracted from either sample type. TCRbeta CDR3 regions were amplified from genomic DNA by means of the immunoSEQ Assay, a bias-controlled multiplex PCR. The paper's data handling went like this. Nucleated cell counts per sample were estimated from amplification of reference gene primers within the assay. Sequence reads were collapsed and filtered to measure the absolute abundance of every unique TCRbeta CDR3 rearrangement. For each sample, productive Simpson clonality was calculated as the square root of Simpson's diversity index over productive rearrangements. In its TCRdb copy, this immuneACCESS table keeps in-frame sequences only and misses some clones. Where compared with another copy, unresolved V genes explain less than half of these, and the others have no known cause. That table furnishes V, J and clone size, whereas the DNA furnished D and trimming. Across this sample there are about 140,000 clones, with 80% to 90% seen only once. The ten largest clonotypes hold 3.5% to 4.5% of the sample.

Sequencing input: peripheral blood. This chain is built from TRBV24-1 and TRBJ1-1, with TRBD1 as a weak D call on 6 bases. The clonotype originates from a woman in her thirties or forties with acute or convalescent COVID-19. The DNA is TGTGCCACCAGTGACACAGGGTCTGAAGCTTTCTTT. Its product reads: CATSDTGSEAFF.